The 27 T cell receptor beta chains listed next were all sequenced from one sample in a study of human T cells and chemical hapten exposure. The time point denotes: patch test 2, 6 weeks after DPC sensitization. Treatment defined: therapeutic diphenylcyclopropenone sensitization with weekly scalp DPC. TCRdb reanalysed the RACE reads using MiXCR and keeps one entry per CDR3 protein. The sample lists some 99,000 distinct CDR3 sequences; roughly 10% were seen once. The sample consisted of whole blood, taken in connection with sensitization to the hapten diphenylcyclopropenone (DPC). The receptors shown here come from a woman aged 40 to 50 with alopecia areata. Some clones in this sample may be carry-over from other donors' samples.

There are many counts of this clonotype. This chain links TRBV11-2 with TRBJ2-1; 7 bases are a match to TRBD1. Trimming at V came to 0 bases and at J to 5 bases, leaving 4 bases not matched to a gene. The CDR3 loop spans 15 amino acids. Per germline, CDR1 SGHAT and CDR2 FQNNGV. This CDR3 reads CASSLERGRNNEQFF. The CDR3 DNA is TGTGCCAGCAGCTTAGAGAGGGGGCGCAACAATGAGCAGTTCTTC.

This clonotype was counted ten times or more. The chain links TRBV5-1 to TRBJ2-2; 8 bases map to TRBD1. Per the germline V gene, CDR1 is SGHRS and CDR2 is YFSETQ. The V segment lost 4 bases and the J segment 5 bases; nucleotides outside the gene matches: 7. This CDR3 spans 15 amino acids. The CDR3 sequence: CASSTGQAITGELFF. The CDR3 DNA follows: TGCGCCAGCAGCACGGGACAGGCGATTACCGGGGAGCTGTTTTTT.

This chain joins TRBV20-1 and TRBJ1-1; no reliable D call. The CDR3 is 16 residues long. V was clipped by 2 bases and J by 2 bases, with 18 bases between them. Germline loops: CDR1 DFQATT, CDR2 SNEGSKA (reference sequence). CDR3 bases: TGCAGTGCTAGACGCATCACACCCATCATCAACACTGAAGCTTTCTTT. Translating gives CSARRITPIINTEAFF.

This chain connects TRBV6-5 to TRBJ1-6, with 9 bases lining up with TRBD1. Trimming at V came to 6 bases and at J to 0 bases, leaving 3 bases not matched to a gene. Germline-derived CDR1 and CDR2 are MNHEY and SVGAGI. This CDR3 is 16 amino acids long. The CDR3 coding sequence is TGTGCCAGCAGCTCGACAGGGGGCTCCTATAATTCACCCCTCCACTTT. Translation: CASSSTGGSYNSPLHF.

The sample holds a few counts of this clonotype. For the CDR3, the DNA is TGCAGCGTTGAAGATGCCCAGGGCTACGAGCAGTACTTC. Residues: CSVEDAQGYEQYF. The chain recombines TRBV29-1 with TRBJ2-7; TRBD1 might be the D (5 bases). The germline V gene encodes CDR1 SQVTM and CDR2 ANQGSEA. This CDR3 has 13 amino acids. Trimming took 0 bases from V and 3 from J, leaving 9 bases between them.

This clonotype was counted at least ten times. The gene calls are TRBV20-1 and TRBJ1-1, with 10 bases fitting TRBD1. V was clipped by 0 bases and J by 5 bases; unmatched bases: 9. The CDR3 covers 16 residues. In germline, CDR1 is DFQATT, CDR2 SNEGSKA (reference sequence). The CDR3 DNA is TGCAGTGCTAGAGATCCGAGGACAGGGGGAGAAACTGAAGCTTTCTTT. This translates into CSARDPRTGGETEAFF.

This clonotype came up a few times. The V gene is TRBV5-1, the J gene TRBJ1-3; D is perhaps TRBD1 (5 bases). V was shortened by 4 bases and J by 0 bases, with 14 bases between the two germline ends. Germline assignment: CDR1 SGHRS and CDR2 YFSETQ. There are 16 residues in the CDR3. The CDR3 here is CASSVDAGTSGNTIYF. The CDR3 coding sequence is TGCGCCAGCAGCGTTGACGCAGGGACCTCTGGAAACACCATATATTTT.

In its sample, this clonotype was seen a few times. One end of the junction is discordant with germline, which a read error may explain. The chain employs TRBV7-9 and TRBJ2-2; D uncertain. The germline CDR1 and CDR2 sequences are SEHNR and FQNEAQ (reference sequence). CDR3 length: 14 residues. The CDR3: CVSSSPSNTGELFF. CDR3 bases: TGTGTCAGCAGCTCCCCCTCTAACACCGGGGAGCTGTTTTTT.

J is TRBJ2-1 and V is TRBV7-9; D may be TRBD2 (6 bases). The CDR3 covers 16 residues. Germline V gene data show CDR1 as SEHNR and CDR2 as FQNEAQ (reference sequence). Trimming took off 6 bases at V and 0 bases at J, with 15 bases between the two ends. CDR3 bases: TGTGCCAGCAGTCCTGGGACTTCCCGCTCCTACAATGAGCAGTTCTTC. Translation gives CASSPGTSRSYNEQFF.

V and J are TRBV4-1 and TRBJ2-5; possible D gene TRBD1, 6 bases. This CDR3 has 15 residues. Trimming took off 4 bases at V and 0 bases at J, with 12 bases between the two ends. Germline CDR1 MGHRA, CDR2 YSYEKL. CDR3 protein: CASSRDRWYQETQYF. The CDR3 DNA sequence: TGCGCCAGCAGCCGAGACAGGTGGTACCAAGAGACCCAGTACTTC.

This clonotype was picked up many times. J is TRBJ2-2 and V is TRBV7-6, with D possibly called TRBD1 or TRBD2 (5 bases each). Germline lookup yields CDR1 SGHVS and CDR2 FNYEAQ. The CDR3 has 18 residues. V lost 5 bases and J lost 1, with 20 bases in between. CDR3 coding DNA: TGTGCCAGCAGCCCCAACCCGTCCGGGACCTTGAACACCGGGGAGCTGTTTTTT. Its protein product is CASSPNPSGTLNTGELFF.

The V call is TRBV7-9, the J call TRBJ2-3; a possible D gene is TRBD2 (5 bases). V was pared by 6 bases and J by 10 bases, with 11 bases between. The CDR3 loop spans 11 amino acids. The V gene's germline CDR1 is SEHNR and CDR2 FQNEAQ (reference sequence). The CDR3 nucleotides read TGTGCCAGCAGTTACACCGGGGCGCAGTATTTT. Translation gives CASSYTGAQYF. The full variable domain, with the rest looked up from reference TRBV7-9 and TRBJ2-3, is DTGVSQNPRHKITKRGQNVTFRCDPISEHNRLYWYRQTLGQGPEFLTYFQNEAQLEKSRLLSDRFSAERPKGSFSTLEIQRTEQGDSAMYLCASSYTGAQYFGPGTRLTVL.

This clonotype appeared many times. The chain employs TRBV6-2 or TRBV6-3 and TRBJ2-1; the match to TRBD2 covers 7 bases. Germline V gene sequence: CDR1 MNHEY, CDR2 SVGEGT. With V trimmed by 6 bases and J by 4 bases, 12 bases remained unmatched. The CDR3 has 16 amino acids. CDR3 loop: CASSLYGLAAYNEQFF. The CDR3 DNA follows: TGTGCCAGCAGCCTTTACGGGCTAGCGGCGTACAATGAGCAGTTCTTC.

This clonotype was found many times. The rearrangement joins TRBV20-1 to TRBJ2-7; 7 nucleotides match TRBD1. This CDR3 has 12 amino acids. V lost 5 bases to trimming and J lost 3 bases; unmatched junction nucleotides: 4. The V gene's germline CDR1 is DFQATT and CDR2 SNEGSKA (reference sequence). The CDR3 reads CSAVYRGYEQYF. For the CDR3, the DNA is TGCAGTGCTGTATACAGGGGCTACGAGCAGTACTTC.

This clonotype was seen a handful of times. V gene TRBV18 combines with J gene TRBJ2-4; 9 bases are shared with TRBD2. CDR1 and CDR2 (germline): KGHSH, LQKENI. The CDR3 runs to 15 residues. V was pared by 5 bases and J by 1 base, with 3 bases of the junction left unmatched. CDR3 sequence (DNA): TGTGCCAGCTCAACCGGGACTAGCGCCAAAAACATTCAGTACTTC. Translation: CASSTGTSAKNIQYF. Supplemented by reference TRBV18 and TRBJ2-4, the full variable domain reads NAGVMQNPRHLVRRRGQEARLRCSPMKGHSHVYWYRQLPEEGLKFMVYLQKENIIDESGMPKERFSAEFPKEGPSILRIQQVVRGDSAAYFCASSTGTSAKNIQYFGAGTRLSVL.

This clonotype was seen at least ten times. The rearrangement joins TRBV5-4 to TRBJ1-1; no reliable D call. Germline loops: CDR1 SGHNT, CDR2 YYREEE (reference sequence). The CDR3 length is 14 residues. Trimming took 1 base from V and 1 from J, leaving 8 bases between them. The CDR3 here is CASSLTAQNTEAFF. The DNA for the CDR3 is TGTGCCAGCAGCTTGACCGCACAGAACACTGAAGCTTTCTTT. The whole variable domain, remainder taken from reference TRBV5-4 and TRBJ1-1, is ETGVTQSPTHLIKTRGQQVTLRCSSQSGHNTVSWYQQALGQGPQFIFQYYREEENGRGNFPPRFSGLQFPNYSSELNVNALELDDSALYLCASSLTAQNTEAFFGQGTRLTVV.

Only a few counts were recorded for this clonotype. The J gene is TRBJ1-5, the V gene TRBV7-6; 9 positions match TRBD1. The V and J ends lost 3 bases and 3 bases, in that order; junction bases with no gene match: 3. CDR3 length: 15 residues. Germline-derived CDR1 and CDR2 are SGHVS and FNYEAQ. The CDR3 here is CASSLGQGFNQPQHF. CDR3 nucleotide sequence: TGTGCCAGCAGCTTGGGACAGGGCTTCAATCAGCCCCAGCATTTT. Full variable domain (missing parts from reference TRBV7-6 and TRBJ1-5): GAGVSQSPRYKVTKRGQDVALRCDPISGHVSLYWYRQALGQGPEFLTYFNYEAQQDKSGLPNDRFSAERPEGSISTLTIQRTEQRDSAMYRCASSLGQGFNQPQHFGDGTRLSIL.

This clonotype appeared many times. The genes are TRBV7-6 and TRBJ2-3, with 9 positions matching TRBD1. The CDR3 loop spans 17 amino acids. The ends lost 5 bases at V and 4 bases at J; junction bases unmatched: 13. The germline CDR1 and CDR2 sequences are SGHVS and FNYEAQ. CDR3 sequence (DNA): TGTGCCAGCAGCCCATCCCCCGGGACAGGGAGGTCAGATACGCAGTATTTT. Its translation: CASSPSPGTGRSDTQYF.

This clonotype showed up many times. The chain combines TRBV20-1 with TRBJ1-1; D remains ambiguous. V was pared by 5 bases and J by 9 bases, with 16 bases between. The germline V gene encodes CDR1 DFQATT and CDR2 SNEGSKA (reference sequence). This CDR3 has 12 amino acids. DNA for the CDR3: TGCAGTGCTCGACCCACCGGCAGCCAAGCTTTCTTT. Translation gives CSARPTGSQAFF.

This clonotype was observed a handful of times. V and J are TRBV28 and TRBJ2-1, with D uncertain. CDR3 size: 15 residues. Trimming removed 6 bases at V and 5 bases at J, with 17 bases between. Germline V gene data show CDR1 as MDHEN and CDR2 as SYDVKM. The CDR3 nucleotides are TGTGCCAGCAGGCGGAACCCACAAATCAACAATGAGCAGTTCTTC. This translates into CASRRNPQINNEQFF.

DNA for the CDR3: TGCGCCAGCAGCCAAGATTTTGGGGTCCCCGGAAACACCATATATTTT. This translates into CASSQDFGVPGNTIYF. This rearrangement joins TRBV4-3 to TRBJ1-3; D is ambiguous. Trimming removed 0 bases from V and 4 bases from J, with 13 bases in between. Germline V gene data show CDR1 as LGHNA and CDR2 as YSLEER. CDR3 length equals 16 residues.

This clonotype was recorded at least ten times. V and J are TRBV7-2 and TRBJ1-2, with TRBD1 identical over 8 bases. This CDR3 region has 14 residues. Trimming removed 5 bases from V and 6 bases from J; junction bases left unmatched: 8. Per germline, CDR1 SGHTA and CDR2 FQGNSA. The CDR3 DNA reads TGTGCCAGCAGCCGAGGACAGGGTACGAATGGCTACACCTTC. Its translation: CASSRGQGTNGYTF.

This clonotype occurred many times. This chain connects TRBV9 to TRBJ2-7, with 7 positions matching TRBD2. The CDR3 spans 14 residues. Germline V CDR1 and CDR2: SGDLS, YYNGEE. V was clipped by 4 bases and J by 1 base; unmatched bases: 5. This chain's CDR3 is CASSLWGGSYEQYF. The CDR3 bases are TGTGCCAGCAGCCTTTGGGGGGGTTCCTACGAGCAGTACTTC. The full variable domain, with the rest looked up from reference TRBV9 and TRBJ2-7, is DSGVTQTPKHLITATGQRVTLRCSPRSGDLSVYWYQQSLDQGLQFLIQYYNGEERAKGNILERFSAQQFPDLHSELNLSSLELGDSALYFCASSLWGGSYEQYFGPGTRLTVT.

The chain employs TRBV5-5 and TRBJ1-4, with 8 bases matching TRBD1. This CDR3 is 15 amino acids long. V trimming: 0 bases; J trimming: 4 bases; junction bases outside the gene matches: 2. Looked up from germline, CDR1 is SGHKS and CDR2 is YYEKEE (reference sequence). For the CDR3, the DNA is TGTGCCAGCAGCTTGGCTACAGGGGGTAATGAAAAACTGTTTTTT. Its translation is CASSLATGGNEKLFF.

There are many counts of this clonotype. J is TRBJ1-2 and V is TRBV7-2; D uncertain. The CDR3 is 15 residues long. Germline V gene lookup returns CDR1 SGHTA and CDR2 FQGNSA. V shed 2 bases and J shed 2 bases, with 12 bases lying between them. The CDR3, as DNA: TGTGCCAGCAGCTTATGGCCCCCAGGAAACTATGGCTACACCTTC. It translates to CASSLWPPGNYGYTF.

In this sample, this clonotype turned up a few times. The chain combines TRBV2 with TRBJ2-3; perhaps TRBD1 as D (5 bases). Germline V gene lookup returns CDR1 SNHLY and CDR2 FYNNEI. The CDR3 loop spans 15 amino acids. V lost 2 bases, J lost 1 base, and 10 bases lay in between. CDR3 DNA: TGTGCCAGCAGTGAATATTGGGGCGGCACAGATACGCAGTATTTT. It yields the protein CASSEYWGGTDTQYF.

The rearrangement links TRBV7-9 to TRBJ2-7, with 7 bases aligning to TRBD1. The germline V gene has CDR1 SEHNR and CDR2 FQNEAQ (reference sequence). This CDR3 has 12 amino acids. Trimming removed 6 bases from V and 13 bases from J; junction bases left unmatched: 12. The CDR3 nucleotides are TGTGCCAGCAGGGCCGGGACAGCCCCCTTTTACTTC. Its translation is CASRAGTAPFYF.